This paragraph covers one T cell receptor (beta chain) sequence. Its target is unknown. Every donor provided one blood sample measuring 2.5 ml. Whole-blood total RNA was extracted without T cell sorting. This entry comes from a study of monozygotic twins with inflammatory bowel disease. Whole-study findings and limits: Diversity of TCRbeta measured by inverse Simpson was lower in IBD patients than in healthy co-twins.

Each CDR3 protein gets one entry in TCRdb, which reprocessed the 5' RACE reads and gives no DNA. This sample's table reports more than 300,000 distinct CDR3 sequences. CDR3 length equals 11 residues. Germline V gene data show CDR1 as SGHTA and CDR2 as FQGNSA. The rearrangement uses TRBV7-2 and TRBJ2-7. The source of this sequence is a human donor with ulcerative colitis or Crohn's disease, or a healthy co-twin of an affected twin (not recorded which). Input material: blood. The CDR3 here is CASTSAYEQYF.